The present T cell receptor (beta chain) was sequenced within a study of blood T cell repertoires in COVID-19. Sequenced by immunoSEQ multiplex PCR; TCRdb stores in-frame clones only, minus some. This table holds about 150,000 clones, nearly 85% found once. CDR3 length: 13 residues. Deletions cut 3 bases from V and 2 bases from J, with 6 bases between. Material for sequencing was peripheral blood. This TCR derives from a human donor in a cohort sampled during active COVID-19. The rearrangement links TRBV12-3 or TRBV12-4 to TRBJ2-3; D remains unclear. The CDR3 DNA follows: TGTGCCAGCAGTTTGGGCCACACAGATACGCAGTATTTT. This translates into CASSLGHTDTQYF.